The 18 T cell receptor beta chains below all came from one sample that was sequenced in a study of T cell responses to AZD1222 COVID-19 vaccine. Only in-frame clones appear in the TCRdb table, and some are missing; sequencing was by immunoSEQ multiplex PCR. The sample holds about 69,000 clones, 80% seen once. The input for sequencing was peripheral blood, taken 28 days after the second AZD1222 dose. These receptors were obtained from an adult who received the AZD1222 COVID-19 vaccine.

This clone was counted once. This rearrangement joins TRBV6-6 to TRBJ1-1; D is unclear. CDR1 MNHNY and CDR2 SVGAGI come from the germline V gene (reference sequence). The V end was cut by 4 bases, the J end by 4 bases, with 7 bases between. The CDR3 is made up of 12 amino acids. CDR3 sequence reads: CASSFRATEAFF. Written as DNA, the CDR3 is TGTGCCAGCAGTTTTAGAGCCACTGAAGCTTTCTTT.

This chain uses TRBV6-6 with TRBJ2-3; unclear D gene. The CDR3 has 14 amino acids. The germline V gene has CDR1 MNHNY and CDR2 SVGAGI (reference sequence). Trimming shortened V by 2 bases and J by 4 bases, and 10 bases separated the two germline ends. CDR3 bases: TGTGCCAGCAGTTACGAGGCAGGCCCAGATACGCAGTATTTT. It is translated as CASSYEAGPDTQYF.

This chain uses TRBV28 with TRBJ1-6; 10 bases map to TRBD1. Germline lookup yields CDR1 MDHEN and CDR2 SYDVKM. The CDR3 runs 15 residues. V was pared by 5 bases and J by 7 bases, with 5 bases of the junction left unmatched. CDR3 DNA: TGTGCCAGCAGTATTGGGACAGGGGAAAATTCACCCCTCCACTTT. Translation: CASSIGTGENSPLHF.

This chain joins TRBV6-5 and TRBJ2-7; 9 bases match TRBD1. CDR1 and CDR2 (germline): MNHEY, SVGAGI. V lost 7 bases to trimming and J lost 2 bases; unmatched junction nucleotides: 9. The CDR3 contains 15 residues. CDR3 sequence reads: CASNPAGTGTYEQYF. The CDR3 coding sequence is TGTGCCAGCAATCCAGCCGGGACAGGGACCTACGAGCAGTACTTC.

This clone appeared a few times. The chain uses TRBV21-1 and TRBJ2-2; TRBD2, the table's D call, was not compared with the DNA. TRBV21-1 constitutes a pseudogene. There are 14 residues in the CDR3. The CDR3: CASSKGLGTGELFF. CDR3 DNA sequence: TGTGCCAGCAGCAAAGGACTGGGCACCGGGGAGCTGTTTTTT.

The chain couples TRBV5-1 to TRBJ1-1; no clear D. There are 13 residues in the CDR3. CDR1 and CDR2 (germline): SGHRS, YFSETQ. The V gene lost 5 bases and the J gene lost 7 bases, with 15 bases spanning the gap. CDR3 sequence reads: CASSREDPNEAFF. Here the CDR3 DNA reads TGCGCCAGCAGTCGGGAGGACCCTAATGAAGCTTTCTTT.

The CDR3 region has the DNA TGTGCCTCAAACCGCGGGGGGGGCGCGGATACGCAGTATTTT. It is translated as CASNRGGGADTQYF. The chain carries TRBV30 and TRBJ2-3, with 9 bases identical to TRBD2. This CDR3 has 14 amino acids. After removal of 7 bases from V and 6 bases from J, the junction contained 11 bases not matched to a gene. Germline CDR1 and CDR2: GTSNPN and SVGIG (reference sequence).

The CDR3 nucleotides are TGTGCCAGCAGCCAAGGGGTGGGAATTTGGAATTCACCCCTCCACTTT. Amino acids: CASSQGVGIWNSPLHF. V usage is TRBV14 and J usage is TRBJ1-6, with D hard to call. The V end lost 1 base, the J end lost 7 bases, and 14 bases lay between the germline ends. Germline V CDR1 and CDR2: SGHDN, FVKESK. The CDR3 is 16 amino acids.

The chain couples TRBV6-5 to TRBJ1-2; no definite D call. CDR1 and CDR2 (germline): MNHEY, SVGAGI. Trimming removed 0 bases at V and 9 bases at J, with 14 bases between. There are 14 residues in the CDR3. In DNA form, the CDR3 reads TGTGCCAGCAGTTACTCACGGCGGCGGGGTAGCTACACCTTC. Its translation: CASSYSRRRGSYTF.

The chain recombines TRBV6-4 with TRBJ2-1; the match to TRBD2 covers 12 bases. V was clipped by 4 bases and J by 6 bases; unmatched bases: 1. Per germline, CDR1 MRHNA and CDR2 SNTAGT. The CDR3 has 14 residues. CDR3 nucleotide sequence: TGTGCCAGCAGTGGGACTAGCGGGGTCAATGAGCAGTTCTTC. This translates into CASSGTSGVNEQFF.

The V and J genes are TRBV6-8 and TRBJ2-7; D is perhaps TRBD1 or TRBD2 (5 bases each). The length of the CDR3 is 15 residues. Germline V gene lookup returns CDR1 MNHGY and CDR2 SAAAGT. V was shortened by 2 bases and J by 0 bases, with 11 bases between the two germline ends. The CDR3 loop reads CASSYARGFSYEQYF. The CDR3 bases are TGTGCCAGCAGTTACGCGAGGGGTTTCTCCTACGAGCAGTACTTC.

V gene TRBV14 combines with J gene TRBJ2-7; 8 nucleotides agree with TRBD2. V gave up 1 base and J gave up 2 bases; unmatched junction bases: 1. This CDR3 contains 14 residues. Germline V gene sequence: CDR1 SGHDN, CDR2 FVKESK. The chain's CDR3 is CASSQAGGTYEQYF. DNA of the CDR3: TGTGCCAGCAGCCAAGCGGGGGGGACCTACGAGCAGTACTTC.

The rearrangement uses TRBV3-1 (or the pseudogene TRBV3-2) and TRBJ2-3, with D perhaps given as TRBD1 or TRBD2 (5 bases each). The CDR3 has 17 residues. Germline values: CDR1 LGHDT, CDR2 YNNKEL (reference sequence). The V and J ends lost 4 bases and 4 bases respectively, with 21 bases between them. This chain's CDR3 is CASSPTRVSGVPDTQYF. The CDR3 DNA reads TGTGCCAGCAGCCCCACCAGGGTGTCCGGGGTACCAGATACGCAGTATTTT.

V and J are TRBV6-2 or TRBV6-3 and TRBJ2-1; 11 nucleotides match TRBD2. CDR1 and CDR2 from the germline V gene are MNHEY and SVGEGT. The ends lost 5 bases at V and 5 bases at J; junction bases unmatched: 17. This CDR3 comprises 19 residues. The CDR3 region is CASSALAGGHNGINNEQFF. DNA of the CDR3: TGTGCCAGCAGTGCATTAGCGGGGGGGCATAACGGAATAAACAATGAGCAGTTCTTC.

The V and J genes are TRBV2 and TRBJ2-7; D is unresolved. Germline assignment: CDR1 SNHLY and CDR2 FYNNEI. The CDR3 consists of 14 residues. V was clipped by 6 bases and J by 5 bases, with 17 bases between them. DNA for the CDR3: TGTGCCAGCAGGCAAGGACGCACAGCCGACGAGCAGTACTTC. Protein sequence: CASRQGRTADEQYF.

CDR3 nucleotide sequence: TGTGCCAGCACCAGGGACAGACACAATGAGCAGTTCTTC. Its protein is CASTRDRHNEQFF. The chain couples TRBV2 to TRBJ2-1, with 7 bases lining up with TRBD1. V dropped 7 bases and J dropped 5; count of bases not matched to a gene: 5. Looked up from germline, CDR1 is SNHLY and CDR2 is FYNNEI. CDR3 length: 13 residues.

The CDR3 protein is CASSIDGGRILINEQFF. CDR3 nucleotides: TGTGCCAGTAGTATAGATGGGGGACGGATATTGATCAATGAGCAGTTCTTC. The V call is TRBV19, the J call TRBJ2-1; possibly TRBD1 or TRBD2 for D (5 bases each). Trimming pared 0 bases from V and 6 bases from J, leaving 18 bases between. CDR3 length equals 17 residues. Germline lookup yields CDR1 LNHDA and CDR2 SQIVND (reference sequence).

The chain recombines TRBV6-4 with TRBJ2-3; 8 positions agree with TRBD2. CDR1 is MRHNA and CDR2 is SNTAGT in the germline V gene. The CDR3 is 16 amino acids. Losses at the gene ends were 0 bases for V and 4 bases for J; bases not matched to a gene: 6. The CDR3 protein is CASSDSGTSESDTQYF. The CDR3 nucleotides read TGTGCCAGCAGTGACTCAGGGACTAGTGAGTCAGATACGCAGTATTTT.